The 9 T cell receptor beta chains below all came from one sample that was sequenced in a study of T cell clones after liver transplantation. Profiling relied on immunoSEQ multiplex PCR, and the TCRdb table lists in-frame clones only, not all of them. The sample yields approximately 22,000 clones, approximately 93% seen once. The input for sequencing was CD8+ T cells from blood, taken less than 28 months after liver transplant. The receptors were gathered from a human patient who received a liver transplant. Some T cells could come from the graft donor.

This chain links TRBV4-1 with TRBJ1-5; 7 positions match TRBD1. CDR3 size: 15 residues. From germline, CDR1 is MGHRA and CDR2 YSYEKL. V lost 4 bases and J lost 4; bases outside the gene matches: 7. The CDR3 DNA follows: TGCGCCAGCAGCCCCCGGGACAGCCCGAATCAGCCCCAGCATTTT. This gives the protein CASSPRDSPNQPQHF.

The chain couples TRBV29-1 to TRBJ2-7; TRBD1 is a possible D gene (8 bases). The CDR3 totals 14 residues. The V end lost 0 bases, the J end lost 6 bases, and 15 bases lay between the germline ends. Germline V lookup: CDR1 SQVTM, CDR2 ANQGSEA. The CDR3 DNA reads TGCAGCGTTGAAGATCGAAACAGGGGGGGCGAGCAGTACTTC. Translated: CSVEDRNRGGEQYF.

CDR3 protein: CASATGGYEQYF. The CDR3 region has the DNA TGTGCCAGCGCCACAGGGGGCTACGAGCAGTACTTC. The chain couples TRBV27 to TRBJ2-7, with 8 bases aligning to TRBD1. Trimming at V came to 8 bases and at J to 3 bases, leaving 3 bases not matched to a gene. CDR1 is MNHEY, CDR2 SMNVEV, per germline (reference sequence). There are 12 residues in the CDR3.

The V and J genes are TRBV7-9 and TRBJ2-1, with 10 nucleotides matching TRBD2. Trimming at V came to 5 bases and at J to 8 bases, leaving 9 bases not matched to a gene. Germline-derived CDR1 and CDR2 are SEHNR and FQNEAQ (reference sequence). This CDR3 has 15 residues. In DNA, the CDR3 is TGTGCCAGCAGCCGTACTAGCGGGACTGTCGATGAGCAGTTCTTC. Residues: CASSRTSGTVDEQFF.

This rearrangement joins TRBV19 to TRBJ2-7, with D perhaps TRBD1 (6 bases). Germline V gene sequence: CDR1 LNHDA, CDR2 SQIVND (reference sequence). Trimming removed 5 bases at V and 2 bases at J, with 16 bases between. The CDR3 is made up of 15 amino acids. The CDR3 DNA sequence: TGTGCCAGTAGTCTGGACCGGGACACTACCTACGAGCAGTACTTC. It is translated as CASSLDRDTTYEQYF. Combining the CDR3 with reference TRBV19 and TRBJ2-7 gives the whole variable domain DGGITQSPKYLFRKEGQNVTLSCEQNLNHDAMYWYRQDPGQGLRLIYYSQIVNDFQKGDIAEGYSVSREKKESFPLTVTSAQKNPTAFYLCASSLDRDTTYEQYFGPGTRLTVT.

The chain joins TRBV7-9 to TRBJ2-7; 7 bases map to TRBD1. The CDR3 is made up of 14 amino acids. J lost 1 base, V lost 5 bases, and 5 bases had no gene match. Germline CDR1 reads SEHNR; CDR2 reads FQNEAQ (reference sequence). The CDR3 loop is CASSPETGSYEQYF. The CDR3 coding sequence is TGTGCCAGCAGCCCCGAGACAGGGTCCTACGAGCAGTACTTC.

This clone was counted only a few times. This chain uses TRBV7-6 with TRBJ2-7; D tentatively reads TRBD1 or TRBD2 (6 bases each). The ends were cut back, 5 bases at V and 6 bases at J, with 17 bases in the middle. Looked up from germline, CDR1 is SGHVS and CDR2 is FNYEAQ. The CDR3 consists of 14 residues. The CDR3 region is CASSQGWGDPEQYF. In nucleotides, the CDR3 is TGTGCCAGCAGCCAGGGGTGGGGGGATCCCGAGCAGTACTTC.

The chain uses TRBV5-1 and TRBJ2-5, with 8 bases lining up with TRBD2. CDR1 and CDR2 from the germline V gene are SGHRS and YFSETQ. After removal of 1 base from V and 4 bases from J, the junction contained 9 bases not matched to a gene. The CDR3 spans 16 residues. The CDR3 DNA reads TGCGCCAGCAGCTTGACGGGAGGGCCCGATGGAGAGACCCAGTACTTC. The encoded protein is CASSLTGGPDGETQYF.

The chain links TRBV9 to TRBJ2-3, with TRBD2 matching over 9 bases. V dropped 3 bases and J dropped 5; count of bases not matched to a gene: 7. From germline, CDR1 is SGDLS and CDR2 YYNGEE. CDR3 length: 15 amino acids. This CDR3 is CASSELAGAVDTQYF. The CDR3 nucleotides read TGTGCCAGCAGCGAGTTAGCGGGAGCGGTAGATACGCAGTATTTT.